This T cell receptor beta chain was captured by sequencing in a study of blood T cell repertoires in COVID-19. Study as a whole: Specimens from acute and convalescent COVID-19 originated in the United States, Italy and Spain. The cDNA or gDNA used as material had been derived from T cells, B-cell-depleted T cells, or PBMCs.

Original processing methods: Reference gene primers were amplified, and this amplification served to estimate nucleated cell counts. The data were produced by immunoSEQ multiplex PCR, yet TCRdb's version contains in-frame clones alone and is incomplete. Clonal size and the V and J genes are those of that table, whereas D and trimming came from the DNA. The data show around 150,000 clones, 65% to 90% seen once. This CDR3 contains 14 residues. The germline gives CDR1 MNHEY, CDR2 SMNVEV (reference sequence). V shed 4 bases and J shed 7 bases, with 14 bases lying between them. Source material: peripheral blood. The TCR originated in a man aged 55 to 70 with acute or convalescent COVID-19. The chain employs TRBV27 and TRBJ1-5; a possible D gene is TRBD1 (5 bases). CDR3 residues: CASSSLRVGQPQHF. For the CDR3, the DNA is TGTGCCAGCAGTTCGCTCAGGGTGGGGCAGCCCCAGCATTTT.